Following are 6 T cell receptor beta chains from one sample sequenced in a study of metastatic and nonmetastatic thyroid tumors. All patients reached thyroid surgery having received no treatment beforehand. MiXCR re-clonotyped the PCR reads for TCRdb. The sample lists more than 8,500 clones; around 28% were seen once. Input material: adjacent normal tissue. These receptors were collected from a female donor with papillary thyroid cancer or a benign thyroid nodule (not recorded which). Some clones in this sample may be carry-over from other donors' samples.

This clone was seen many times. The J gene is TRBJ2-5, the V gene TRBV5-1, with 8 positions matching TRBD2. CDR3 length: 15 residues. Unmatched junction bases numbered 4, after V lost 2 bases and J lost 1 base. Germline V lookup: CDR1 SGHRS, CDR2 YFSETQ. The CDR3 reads CASSFLAGRQETQYF. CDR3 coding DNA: TGCGCCAGCAGCTTTCTAGCGGGCCGCCAAGAGACCCAGTACTTC.

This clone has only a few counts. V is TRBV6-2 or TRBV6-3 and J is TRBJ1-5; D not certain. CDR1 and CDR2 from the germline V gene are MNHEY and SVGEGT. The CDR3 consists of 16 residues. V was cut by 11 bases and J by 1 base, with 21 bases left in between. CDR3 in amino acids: CAGSHPGSTSNQPQHF. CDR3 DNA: TGTGCCGGTAGCCACCCCGGCAGCACCAGCAATCAGCCCCAGCATTTT.

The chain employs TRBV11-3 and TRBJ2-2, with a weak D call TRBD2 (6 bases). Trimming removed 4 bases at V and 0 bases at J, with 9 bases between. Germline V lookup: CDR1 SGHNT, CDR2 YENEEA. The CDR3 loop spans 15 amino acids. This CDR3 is CASSWGDSNTGELFF. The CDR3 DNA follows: TGTGCCAGCAGCTGGGGGGACTCGAACACCGGGGAGCTGTTTTTT. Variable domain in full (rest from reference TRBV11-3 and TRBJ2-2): EAGVVQSPRYKIIEKKQPVAFWCNPISGHNTLYWYLQNLGQGPELLIRYENEEAVDDSQLPKDRFSAERLKGVDSTLKIQPAELGDSAVYLCASSWGDSNTGELFFGEGSRLTVL.

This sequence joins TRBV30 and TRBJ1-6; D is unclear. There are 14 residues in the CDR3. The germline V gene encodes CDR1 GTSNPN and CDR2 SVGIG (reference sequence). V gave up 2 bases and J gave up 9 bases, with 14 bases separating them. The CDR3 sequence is CAWSPPDRSSPLHF. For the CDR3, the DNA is TGTGCCTGGAGTCCCCCGGACCGGAGTTCACCCCTCCACTTT.

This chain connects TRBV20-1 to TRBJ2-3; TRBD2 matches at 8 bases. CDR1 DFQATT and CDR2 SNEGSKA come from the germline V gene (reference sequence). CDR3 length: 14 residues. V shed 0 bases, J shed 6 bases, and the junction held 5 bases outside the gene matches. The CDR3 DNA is TGCAGTGCTAGAGATCCGGGAGGGGTGGATACGCAGTATTTT. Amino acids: CSARDPGGVDTQYF.

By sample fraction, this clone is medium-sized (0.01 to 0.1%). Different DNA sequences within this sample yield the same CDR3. The CDR3 DNA is TGCGCCAGCAGCCAAGTTGTGCAGAGTAGCAATCAGCCCCAGCATTTT. Its protein product is CASSQVVQSSNQPQHF. The V call is TRBV4-1, the J call TRBJ1-5; D remains ambiguous. The V gene lost 1 base and the J gene lost 0 bases, with 10 bases spanning the gap. The CDR3 runs to 16 residues. Germline CDR1 and CDR2: MGHRA and YSYEKL.